This paragraph reports one TCR beta chain. The protocol was immunoSEQ multiplex PCR, while the TCRdb copy is restricted to in-frame clones and leaves out a portion. Here the sample spans some 60,000 clones, about nine tenths being singletons. The germline V and J ends were trimmed by 4 bases and 4 bases, with 11 bases remaining between them. This CDR3 contains 13 residues. Germline V gene sequence: CDR1 LGHDT, CDR2 YNNKEL (reference sequence). These data originate in a study of blood T cell repertoires in COVID-19. Study-level background: Acute and convalescent COVID-19 samples came from the United States, Italy and Spain. The analysed material was cDNA or gDNA that came from T cells, B-cell-depleted T cells, or PBMCs.

V usage is TRBV3-1 (or the pseudogene TRBV3-2) and J usage is TRBJ2-7; no reliable D call. Input material: peripheral blood. The receptor comes from a man aged 55 to 70 with acute or convalescent COVID-19. The CDR3: CASSPGTKYEQYF. The DNA for the CDR3 is TGTGCCAGCAGCCCGGGTACCAAGTACGAGCAGTACTTC.